This entry is about one TCR beta chain. This clonotype was observed a handful of times. Its antigen is unknown. No much larger clonotype is one base removed from it; base qualities were not supplied. The sample belongs to a study of T cells after yellow fever vaccination (dated by TCRdb to the late 2010s). For the wider study: Libraries from fractions with low cell numbers were prepared with the SMART-Seq v4 Ultra Low Input RNA kit. Bulk TCR alpha and beta repertoires were sequenced longitudinally to track T-cell clones before and after primary and booster YFV17D yellow fever vaccination. Two healthy male donors, one aged 18 to 29 and one aged 30 to 40 years, were included in the cohort. Blood was collected at multiple timepoints before and after primary and secondary immunization, and bulk PBMC replicates and cell subsets were isolated.

In light of the paper, this sample's treatment or condition label describes: live attenuated yellow fever vaccine strain. At each blood-draw timepoint, two biological replicates of bulk PBMCs were collected. PBMCs were isolated from peripheral blood using a standard Ficoll-Paque protocol. TriZol was used to extract RNA from bulk PBMCs, from CD4 and CD8 fractions, and from dextramer-positive and dextramer-negative fractions. The study at large found these results: After the booster, most clones that had expanded after primary vaccination were detected again (almost 97% of CD4 and roughly 86% of CD8), suggesting broad maintenance of memory. Because abundant contaminating clonotypes from the bulk population could be contained in FACS-sorted repertoires, computational filtering was required. Because the study included only a couple of donors, the extent to which the findings can be generalized is limited. Compared with the primary T-cell response, the secondary T-cell response was faster but weaker, reaching its peak on day 5 rather than on day 15. A small fraction of clonotypes showed up in both the CD4 and CD8 compartments, probably as a result of convergent recombination.

A distance of 10 bases separates the germline ends of V and J, which lose 4 bases and 1 base respectively. CDR1 and CDR2 are read off the germline V gene as SGHTS and YDEGEE. The CDR3 covers 14 residues, taking in both the cysteine and the phenylalanine. Only the CDR3 region is kept as DNA, spanning 42 bases read in frame from base 1. TCR cDNA was synthesized by 5'RACE template switching, which introduced a universal primer site and unique molecular identifiers. Priming of cDNA synthesis was performed from both the TCR alpha and TCR beta constant segments. Libraries were amplified in two PCR steps, with sample barcodes and sequencing adapters added in the second step. Sequencing of the libraries was done on either Illumina HiSeq 2500 (2x100 bp) or NovaSeq (2x150 bp). From the authors' description of their analysis: Demultiplexing of reads and collapsing into UMI consensus sequences were performed with MIGEC, and V(D)J alignment was carried out with MiXCR. Clonotypes responding to the vaccine were identified with edgeR on replicate PBMC samples, with the criteria of FDR below 0.01 and a log2 fold change above 5 up to day 15. CD4 or CD8 identity was assigned to each bulk clonotype according to whether the clonotype was present at higher abundance in the sequenced CD4 repertoire or the sequenced CD8 repertoire. TCRdb reprocessing: public reads trimmed at Q25 with fastp, clones called with MiXCR, in-frame beta chains kept. Rows merge per CDR3 protein into single entries with the most common DNA and genes. V and J calls and clone size were set by TCRdb, not the authors. A total of about 330,000 distinct CDR3 sequences appear in this sample, around 7.3% of them only once. The ten largest account for 15% to 20% of the sample.

The material sequenced was PBMCs, taken about 49 days after the first yellow fever vaccination. This TCR derives from a man aged 18 to 29 who received the YFV17D yellow fever vaccine. In this chain, TRBV5-8 is recombined with TRBJ2-3; a confident D gene designation cannot be given. At the DNA level, the sequence is TGTGCCAGCAGCCACCCTGGGGGCACAGATACGCAGTATTTT. This sequence encodes CASSHPGGTDTQYF.